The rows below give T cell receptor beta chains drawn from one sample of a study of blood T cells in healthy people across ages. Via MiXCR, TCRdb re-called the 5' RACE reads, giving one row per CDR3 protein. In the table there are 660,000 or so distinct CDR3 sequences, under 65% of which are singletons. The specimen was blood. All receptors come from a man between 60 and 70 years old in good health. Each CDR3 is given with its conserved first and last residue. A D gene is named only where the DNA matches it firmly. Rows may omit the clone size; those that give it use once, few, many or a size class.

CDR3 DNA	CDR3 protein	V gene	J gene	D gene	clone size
TGTGCCAGCAGCGGTAGGGGGGCTGCCAAAAACATTCAGTACTTC	CASSGRGAAKNIQYF	TRBV5-4	TRBJ2-4	-	-
TGTGCCAGCAGGAGGACAGTTCAAGAGACCCAGTACTTC	CASRRTVQETQYF	TRBV9	TRBJ2-5	-	-
TGTGCCACCAGTAGACAGGGGTATAAGTCACCCCTCCACTTT	CATSRQGYKSPLHF	TRBV15	TRBJ1-6	TRBD1	-
TGCAGTGCTAGAGATCCTCGGACTAGCGGCTACAATGAGCAGTTCTTC	CSARDPRTSGYNEQFF	TRBV20-1	TRBJ2-1	TRBD2	few
TGCGCCAGCAGCTTTCAGGGGGATAAGGGGAAAAAACTGTTTTTT	CASSFQGDKGKKLFF	TRBV5-1	TRBJ1-4	TRBD1	-
TGTGCCAGCAGCCGCTACGTTGGTCAGCCCCAGCATTTT	CASSRYVGQPQHF	TRBV7-2	TRBJ1-5	-	-
TGCGCCAGCAGTCGGGTGAGCGGGGGTGACGAGCAGTACTTC	CASSRVSGGDEQYF	TRBV4-1	TRBJ2-7	TRBD2	few
TGCAGTGCTAGAGACCCCAAATTGAACACTGAAGCTTTCTTT	CSARDPKLNTEAFF	TRBV20-1	TRBJ1-1	-	-
TGTGCCAGCAGTTACGAGGCGGGGGCGGCAGATACGCAGTATTTT	CASSYEAGAADTQYF	TRBV6-5	TRBJ2-3	-	-
TGCAGTGCAGCTACAGGGGGCGCCGGCTATGGCTACACCTTC	CSAATGGAGYGYTF	TRBV20-1	TRBJ1-2	TRBD1	few
TGTGCCACCAGTGAGAGCGGGGGTGATCCTCGTTCAGATACGCAGTATTTT	CATSESGGDPRSDTQYF	TRBV24-1	TRBJ2-3	TRBD2	-
TGTGCCAGCAGCTCCTCTGACCTCGGCAATGAGCAGTTCTTC	CASSSSDLGNEQFF	TRBV9	TRBJ2-1	-	-
TGTGCCAGCAGCGTTGAAGACAGGGGGGCCGAGCAGTACTTC	CASSVEDRGAEQYF	TRBV9	TRBJ2-7	TRBD1	-
TGCGCCAGCAGCTTGTCACAGGGCTCTGGAAACACCATATATTTT	CASSLSQGSGNTIYF	TRBV5-1	TRBJ1-3	-	-
TGTGCCAGCAGCATTAGACAGGGGAATTCACCCCTCCACTTT	CASSIRQGNSPLHF	TRBV13	TRBJ1-6	TRBD1	many
TGTGCCAGCAGTTACTCGCAAGGGGAAACTGAAGCTTTCTTT	CASSYSQGETEAFF	TRBV6-6	TRBJ1-1	-	few
TGTGCCAGCAGCGTAGATGGAGGAACAGGGGCTGAAAAACTGTTTTTT	CASSVDGGTGAEKLFF	TRBV9	TRBJ1-4	TRBD1	-
TGCGGGACAGATACGCAGTATTTT	CGTDTQYF	TRBV29-1	TRBJ2-3	-	-
TGTGCCAGCAGTTACTGGCCCACAGGGCCTTACGAGCAGTACTTC	CASSYWPTGPYEQYF	TRBV6-5	TRBJ2-7	-	few
TGTGCCAGCAGCATACGGACCGAGGATGAGCAGTTCTTC	CASSIRTEDEQFF	TRBV7-8	TRBJ2-1	-	-
TGTGCCACCAGCATTGACAGGGGTAGCACAGATACGCAGTATTTT	CATSIDRGSTDTQYF	TRBV15	TRBJ2-3	TRBD1	few
TGTGCCAGCGGGGTACGGCTTTACGATGGGCAGTTCTTC	CASGVRLYDGQFF	TRBV2	TRBJ2-1	-	once
TGTGCCAGCACCCCTCGGAGGCAGGGATACAATGAGCAGTTCTTC	CASTPRRQGYNEQFF	TRBV2	TRBJ2-1	-	-
TGTGCCAGCAGCGCCGACCCCACCCAGGGTAATGAAAAACTGTTTTTT	CASSADPTQGNEKLFF	TRBV9	TRBJ1-4	-	-
TGTGCCAACAGTCCACTGAGGGGGCGGGGGGACCCCTACGAGCAGTACTTC	CANSPLRGRGDPYEQYF	TRBV6-2/TRBV6-3	TRBJ2-7	-	-
TGCAGTGCTAGAGAAAACGGTGGTGGCAATCAGCCCCAGCATTTT	CSARENGGGNQPQHF	TRBV20-1	TRBJ1-5	-	-
TGTGCCAGCAGTTCAGAAATAAGAGCAAATGAGCAGTTCTTC	CASSSEIRANEQFF	TRBV28	TRBJ2-1	-	-
TGCGCCAGCAGCCTAAGCCGGGACCCCACAGATACGCAGTATTTT	CASSLSRDPTDTQYF	TRBV5-1	TRBJ2-3	-	-
TGTGCCAGCACTAGGACAGGGGACATTCAGTACTTC	CASTRTGDIQYF	TRBV28	TRBJ2-4	TRBD1	-
TGTGCCAGCAGTTACATACGGGACGTATTCAATCAGCCCCAGCATTTT	CASSYIRDVFNQPQHF	TRBV6-2/TRBV6-3	TRBJ1-5	-	-
TGTGCCACCTCCCGGGGGACAGATACGCAGTATTTT	CATSRGTDTQYF	TRBV24-1	TRBJ2-3	-	few
TGCGCCAGCAGCCCACCCGGAAGGGGGGATACGCAGTATTTT	CASSPPGRGDTQYF	TRBV5-1	TRBJ2-3	-	once
TGCAGTGCTAGAGATCAGGAACGGAGGGGTGGCTACACCTTC	CSARDQERRGGYTF	TRBV20-1	TRBJ1-2	-	few
TGCGCCAGCAGCCAAGATCAGAACACTCTTGGTGGCTACACCTTC	CASSQDQNTLGGYTF	TRBV4-1	TRBJ1-2	-	-
TGTGCCAGCAGTTACCCCCGCGGGACGGCCAACACTGAAGCTTTCTTT	CASSYPRGTANTEAFF	TRBV6-6	TRBJ1-1	-	-
TGTGCCAGCAGCTTGCAGACAGGAAACTCCTACGAGCAGTACTTC	CASSLQTGNSYEQYF	TRBV5-5	TRBJ2-7	-	-
TGTGCAGGTCGCTTAGCCCTAGCGGGGAGGAAAGAGACCCAGTACTTC	CAGRLALAGRKETQYF	TRBV12-2	TRBJ2-5	-	-
TGTGCCAGCAGTAGAGACGGTTACAATGAGCAGTTCTTC	CASSRDGYNEQFF	TRBV27	TRBJ2-1	-	-
TGTGCCAGCAGCGAGGCCGTGTCGGATGAGCAGTTCTTC	CASSEAVSDEQFF	TRBV9	TRBJ2-1	-	few
TGTGCCAGCAGTTACCCCACCCAAGAGACCCAGTACTTC	CASSYPTQETQYF	TRBV6-2/TRBV6-3	TRBJ2-5	-	-